A single sample gave rise to the 21 T cell receptor beta chains below, sequenced in a study of regulatory T cells in long-lasting Graves disease. The sample's time point: newly diagnosed GD, antithyroid drugs for less than 3 months. From PBMCs, RNA was extracted and then used to make the TCR library. Arm-PCR of CDR3 regions and iRepertoire HTBI primers were used to build TCR beta libraries. TCRdb re-derived calls from the multiplex PCR reads in MiXCR, one entry per CDR3 protein. Counted here are fewer than 350,000 distinct CDR3 sequences, 18% occurring once; the ten biggest clones make up about two fifths. The sample was peripheral blood mononuclear cells (PBMCs), taken at new diagnosis, from a patient treated with antithyroid drugs. The receptors originated from a female donor with Graves disease.

There are many counts of this clonotype. V usage is TRBV7-8 and J usage is TRBJ2-7; TRBD2 matches 8 bases. V lost 5 bases, J lost 7 bases, and 13 bases stayed unmatched. The germline V gene encodes CDR1 SGHVS and CDR2 FQNEAQ. The CDR3 is made up of 15 amino acids. The CDR3 spells CASSRGGRTEGEQYF. The CDR3 DNA reads as TGTGCCAGCAGCCGCGGGGGGCGGACTGAAGGGGAGCAGTACTTC. The variable domain in full, with the rest retrieved from reference TRBV7-8 and TRBJ2-7, is GAGVSQSPRYKVAKRGQDVALRCDPISGHVSLFWYQQALGQGPEFLTYFQNEAQLDKSGLPSDRFFAERPEGSVSTLKIQRTQQEDSAVYLCASSRGGRTEGEQYFGPGTRLTVT.

This clonotype came up many times. The chain links TRBV10-1 to TRBJ2-5; D uncertain. Trimming took 8 bases from V and 4 from J, leaving 14 bases between them. Germline V CDR1 and CDR2: WNHNN, SYGVQD (reference sequence). The CDR3 has 13 amino acids. CDR3 sequence: CASSSKDAETQYF. Here the CDR3 DNA reads TGCGCCAGCTCCTCAAAGGATGCAGAGACCCAGTACTTC.

Only a few counts were recorded for this clonotype. CDR3 sequence (DNA): TGTGCCAGCAGTTTACGGGCGGGAGTGGCCAATGAGCAGTTCTTC. Amino acids: CASSLRAGVANEQFF. The genes are TRBV5-4 and TRBJ2-1; 7 bases are shared with TRBD2. V lost 5 bases, J lost 6 bases, and 11 bases stayed unmatched. Germline-derived CDR1 and CDR2 are SGHNT and YYREEE (reference sequence). CDR3 length: 15 amino acids.

This clonotype showed up many times. The junction shows a germline mismatch at one end, possibly a read error. The genes are TRBV12-3 or TRBV12-4 and TRBJ2-3; perhaps TRBD2 as D (6 bases). The length of the CDR3 is 15 residues. CDR3 nucleotide sequence: TGTGCCGGCAGGGAGGCAAGTGGGTGGGCAGATACGCAGTATTTT. It is translated as CAGREASGWADTQYF.

This clonotype was counted at least ten times. The rearrangement links TRBV7-8 to TRBJ2-3; 10 bases fit TRBD2. Germline CDR1 reads SGHVS; CDR2 reads FQNEAQ. J lost 3 bases, V lost 3 bases, and 3 bases had no gene match. This CDR3 comprises 15 residues. The CDR3, as DNA: TGTGCCAGCAGCTTTAGCGGGAGGACTACAGATACGCAGTATTTT. Residues: CASSFSGRTTDTQYF.

This clonotype occurred a few times. With only one base between it and a far larger clone, this is likely a read error. The gene calls are TRBV2 and TRBJ2-1; no clear D gene. Germline V gives CDR1 SNHLY, CDR2 FYNNEI. V was clipped by 5 bases and J by 10 bases, with 12 bases between them. This CDR3 region has 12 residues. The CDR3 bases are TGTGCCAGCAGTCGAAACCACTACGAGCAGTTCTTC. Its protein product is CASSRNHYEQFF.

This clonotype was detected many times. The V gene is TRBV20-1, the J gene TRBJ2-1; D tentatively fits TRBD1 or TRBD2 (6 bases each). There are 15 residues in the CDR3. The germline gives CDR1 DFQATT, CDR2 SNEGSKA (reference sequence). Deletions cut 4 bases from V and 6 bases from J, with 19 bases between. The CDR3 DNA reads TGCAGTGCTATACCGACGGGGGCAAGGGCCAATGAGCAGTTCTTC. As protein: CSAIPTGARANEQFF.

This clonotype was observed at least ten times. The V and J genes are TRBV19 and TRBJ2-1; D uncertain. The V and J ends lost 2 bases and 9 bases respectively, with 5 bases between them. CDR1 LNHDA and CDR2 SQIVND come from the germline V gene (reference sequence). There are 11 residues in the CDR3. This CDR3 reads CASSIRSEQFF. The DNA for the CDR3 is TGTGCCAGTAGTATAAGGAGTGAGCAGTTCTTC.

A note on this clonotype: Sequence at one end of the junction differs from germline and may be a read error. The rearrangement links TRBV20-1 to TRBJ2-3, with a weak D call TRBD1 (6 bases). Germline V gives CDR1 DFQATT, CDR2 SNEGSKA (reference sequence). The CDR3 contains 9 residues. For the CDR3, the DNA is TGCAGTCAGACAGGTACGCAGTATTTT. It yields the protein CSQTGTQYF.

This clonotype was observed many times. The rearrangement uses TRBV7-9 and TRBJ2-6; possible D gene TRBD1, 5 bases. Germline CDR1 reads SEHNR; CDR2 reads FQNEAQ (reference sequence). The CDR3 consists of 15 residues. Trimming stripped 8 bases from V and 1 base from J, with 12 bases between. The CDR3: CASLTRVSGANVLTF. In nucleotides, the CDR3 is TGTGCCAGCTTGACCAGGGTGTCTGGGGCCAACGTCCTGACTTTC.

The sample holds many counts of this clonotype. The junction shows a germline mismatch at one end, possibly a read error. The V gene is TRBV15, the J gene TRBJ2-2; 7 bases match TRBD1. The CDR3 is 14 residues long. The germline CDR1 and CDR2 sequences are LNHNV and YYDKDF (reference sequence). CDR3 in amino acids: CATSRDRAIGELFF. In nucleotides, the CDR3 is TGTGCCACCAGCCGAGACAGGGCAATCGGGGAGCTGTTTTTT.

As to this clonotype: Since no conserved phenylalanine or tryptophan closes the CDR3, a read error is the likely cause. The DNA is omitted, as the CDR3 cannot be located on it reliably, and the CDR3 follows TCRdb's listing. The chain is built from TRBV15 and TRBJ2-6; whether TRBD1, the table's D call, matches the DNA was not checked. CDR1 LNHNV and CDR2 YYDKDF come from the germline V gene (reference sequence). The CDR3 is made up of 9 amino acids, end residues included. CDR3 loop: CATSRTSRG.

CDR3 coding DNA: TGCGCCAGCAGCTTGGGATATGGCACTGAGCAGTTCTTC. As protein: CASSLGYGTEQFF. The chain combines TRBV5-1 with TRBJ2-1; D remains ambiguous. Per germline, CDR1 SGHRS and CDR2 YFSETQ. The CDR3 has 13 residues. V gave up 0 bases and J gave up 9 bases, with 10 bases separating them.

This clonotype was seen more than once but under ten times. The rearrangement uses TRBV20-1 and TRBJ2-1, with TRBD2 matching 12 bases. CDR3 length: 15 amino acids. Germline V gene data show CDR1 as DFQATT and CDR2 as SNEGSKA (reference sequence). The V and J ends lost 3 bases and 7 bases, in that order; junction bases with no gene match: 7. CDR3 DNA: TGCAGTGCTAGTTCGACTAGCGGGAGAGGGAATGAGCAGTTCTTC. This encodes CSASSTSGRGNEQFF.

This clonotype turned up a few times. This chain links TRBV6-5 with TRBJ2-3; 13 bases match TRBD2. The J segment lost 8 bases and the V segment lost 0 bases, leaving 5 bases of the junction unmatched. The CDR3 runs 16 residues. The V gene's germline CDR1 is MNHEY and CDR2 SVGAGI. CDR3 nucleotide sequence: TGTGCCAGCAGTTACTCGATGGGACTAGCGGGGTCTACGCAGTATTTT. Its protein is CASSYSMGLAGSTQYF.

This sequence joins TRBV2 and TRBJ1-2; 12 positions match TRBD1. Trimming at V came to 7 bases and at J to 6 bases, leaving 6 bases not matched to a gene. From germline, CDR1 is SNHLY and CDR2 FYNNEI. The length of the CDR3 is 14 residues. In DNA form, the CDR3 reads TGTGCCAGCAAGTCAGGGACAGGGGGCGATGGCTACACCTTC. Its translation: CASKSGTGGDGYTF.

The sample holds many counts of this clonotype. The V gene is TRBV6-1, the J gene TRBJ2-3; D is ambiguous. The germline CDR1 and CDR2 sequences are MNHNS and SASEGT. This CDR3 is built from 13 residues. Trimming removed 7 bases from V and 4 bases from J, with 12 bases in between. The CDR3 region is CASNPSRPDTQYF. Written as DNA, the CDR3 is TGTGCCAGCAATCCCTCGCGCCCAGATACGCAGTATTTT.

The table lists this clonotype with a few counts. Possible read error: a much larger clone is one base away. The gene calls are TRBV12-3 or TRBV12-4 and TRBJ2-5; 12 bases line up with TRBD2. This CDR3 comprises 18 residues. V lost 4 bases to trimming and J lost 11 bases; unmatched junction nucleotides: 20. For the CDR3, the DNA is TGTGCCAGCAGTTCAGGGACTAGCGGGCCGGGCCCCCACAATGAGCAGTACTTC. Amino acids: CASSSGTSGPGPHNEQYF.

This clonotype was counted at least ten times. The chain couples TRBV11-2 to TRBJ2-5; 7 bases are a match to TRBD2. Germline values: CDR1 SGHAT, CDR2 FQNNGV. The CDR3 extends over 15 amino acids. Trimming took 0 bases from V and 4 from J; bases not matched to a gene: 5. The CDR3 bases are TGTGCCAGCAGCTTAGATTCGGGGGGTGGAGAGACCCAGTACTTC. It translates to CASSLDSGGGETQYF.

This clonotype was seen more than once but under ten times. The genes are TRBV7-3 and TRBJ2-1, with 10 bases lining up with TRBD2. The J segment lost 5 bases and the V segment lost 2 bases, leaving 3 bases of the junction unmatched. Germline CDR1 and CDR2: SGHTA and FQGTGA. CDR3 length: 15 amino acids. CDR3 coding DNA: TGTGCCAGCAGCTTAGGACTAGCGGAGAACAATGAGCAGTTCTTC. Translated, it gives CASSLGLAENNEQFF.

This chain uses TRBV12-3 or TRBV12-4 with TRBJ1-2, with TRBD1 matching 8 bases. This CDR3 comprises 13 residues. V lost 5 bases and J lost 8; bases outside the gene matches: 7. CDR3 protein: CASSDQGAGGYTF. The CDR3, as DNA: TGTGCCAGCAGTGATCAGGGGGCAGGGGGCTACACCTTC.